The clone carrying this T cell receptor (beta chain) was seen a single time. Its antigen is as yet unknown. Time point denoted: week 5, during vaccination. Every vaccine dose comprised 300 ug of mutant IDH1 20-mer peptide plus topical imiquimod. Donors had new WHO grade 3 or 4 IDH1-mutant, ATRX-lost astrocytomas. Between the trimmed V and J ends, which lost 4 bases and 0 bases, there was a span of 6 bases. Germline values: CDR1 MGHRA, CDR2 YSYEKL. This CDR3 comprises 13 residues. TCRdb's copy holds only in-frame clones and misses some; the assay was immunoSEQ multiplex PCR. The sample lists nearly 55,000 clones; about 86% were seen once. This sample is part of a study of a mutant IDH1 vaccine in newly diagnosed glioma. Findings and caveats of the study: Pseudoprogression apparently lacked any relation to changes in top peripheral T cell clonotypes. The study observed vaccine-induced immune responses in 90% to 95% of patients.

The chain is built from TRBV4-1 and TRBJ2-5; D is unclear. The sequences come from PBMCs, collected from a glioma patient whose treatment included an IDH1 peptide vaccine. The source is a man younger than 45 with glioma. The CDR3 here is CASSPVYQETQYF. Here the CDR3 DNA reads TGCGCCAGCAGCCCGGTTTACCAAGAGACCCAGTACTTC.